A single sample is the source of the 20 T cell receptor beta chains below, sequenced in a study of cytomegalovirus exposure and HLA in healthy donors (dated by TCRdb to 2016 to 2017). The library was made by the immunoSEQ multiplex PCR assay. For the multiplex PCR, a mixture combining 60 forward primers for TCR Vbeta segments and 13 reverse primers for TCR Jbeta segments was used. Held by TCRdb, this immuneACCESS table contains in-frame sequences only and omits some clones. Under half of the omission traces to an unresolved V gene where checked; the cause of the rest is unknown. Here the sample has some 180,000 clones; 8.5% to 10% occur a single time. The ten largest clones take up roughly 1.3% of the sample. What was sequenced was PBMCs. These TCRs come from a woman aged 25 to 39 in good health and CMV-seropositive.

In its sample, this clone was seen a few times. The gene calls are TRBV2 and TRBJ1-1; no clear D gene. The V end lost 4 bases, the J end lost 0 bases, and 6 bases lay between the germline ends. Germline CDR1 and CDR2: SNHLY and FYNNEI. CDR3 length: 13 amino acids. The CDR3 loop is CASSAEVNTEAFF. CDR3 DNA sequence: TGTGCCAGCAGTGCTGAGGTGAACACTGAAGCTTTCTTT.

V gene TRBV27 combines with J gene TRBJ2-1; TRBD2 matches 10 bases. Germline lookup yields CDR1 MNHEY and CDR2 SMNVEV (reference sequence). J was trimmed by 9 bases and V by 3 bases; bases with no gene match: 11. The CDR3 consists of 16 residues. CDR3 residues: CASSLVPSGRGREQFF. In DNA form, the CDR3 reads TGTGCCAGCAGTTTGGTACCCAGCGGGAGGGGACGTGAGCAGTTCTTC.

This clone appeared a few times. This rearrangement joins TRBV2 to TRBJ2-3; the D gene is possibly TRBD2 (5 bases). Looked up from germline, CDR1 is SNHLY and CDR2 is FYNNEI. This CDR3 is built from 15 residues. Trimming pared 9 bases from V and 0 bases from J, leaving 16 bases between. CDR3 loop: CASKLGFRSTDTQYF. The CDR3 coding sequence is TGTGCCAGTAAACTAGGTTTTAGGAGCACAGATACGCAGTATTTT.

This clone was counted a few times. The V call is TRBV15, the J call TRBJ1-2; maybe TRBD1 (6 bases). CDR1 is LNHNV and CDR2 is YYDKDF in the germline V gene (reference sequence). The CDR3 covers 14 residues. Trimming left V 1 base short and J 7 bases short, with 13 bases between. The CDR3 region has the DNA TGTGCCACCAGCAGAGTAGCAGGGGCTGGTGGCTACACCTTC. Its protein product is CATSRVAGAGGYTF.

A remark on this clone: The junction differs from germline at one of its ends, possibly a read error. The chain has TRBV5-4 and TRBJ1-2, with D possibly matching TRBD1 (6 bases). Looked up from germline, CDR1 is SGHNT and CDR2 is YYREEE (reference sequence). The CDR3 sequence is 15 residues long. The DNA of the CDR3 is TGTGCCGGCAGCCCCGGACAGCCTTCTAACTATGGCTACACCTTC. This codes for CAGSPGQPSNYGYTF.

This chain links TRBV7-9 with TRBJ1-2; D uncertain. V lost 7 bases, J lost 4 bases, and 13 bases lay in between. The CDR3 sequence is 13 residues long. Germline lookup yields CDR1 SEHNR and CDR2 FQNEAQ (reference sequence). Here the CDR3 DNA reads TGTGCCAGCACCGAGGGATTCGGCTATGGCTACACCTTC. Amino acids: CASTEGFGYGYTF.

This clone was seen a handful of times. V is TRBV27 and J is TRBJ1-5, with TRBD1 matching 7 bases. The CDR3 consists of 14 residues. Per the germline V gene, CDR1 is MNHEY and CDR2 is SMNVEV (reference sequence). The V segment lost 6 bases and the J segment 4 bases; nucleotides outside the gene matches: 6. This CDR3 reads CASSPGTENQPQHF. The DNA of the CDR3 is TGTGCCAGCAGCCCCGGGACAGAAAATCAGCCCCAGCATTTT.

The V and J genes are TRBV9 and TRBJ2-5, with 8 bases lining up with TRBD2. Germline trimming cut 3 bases from V and 5 bases from J; bases unmatched to any gene: 12. The CDR3 consists of 16 residues. CDR1 is SGDLS and CDR2 is YYNGEE in the germline V gene. The DNA for the CDR3 is TGTGCCAGCAGCGCACCCTCAGCGGGAGTCCGGGAGACCCAGTACTTC. This sequence encodes CASSAPSAGVRETQYF.

V and J are TRBV7-9 and TRBJ2-1, with 9 bases matching TRBD2. This CDR3 region has 12 residues. V shed 5 bases and J 10 bases; nucleotides not matched to a gene: 3. The V gene's germline CDR1 is SEHNR and CDR2 FQNEAQ (reference sequence). CDR3 nucleotide sequence: TGTGCCAGCAGCCTGGGACTAGCAGAGCAGTTCTTC. Translated: CASSLGLAEQFF.

This chain uses TRBV4-1 with TRBJ1-2, with 8 bases that match TRBD1. Germline V gives CDR1 MGHRA, CDR2 YSYEKL. V lost 4 bases to trimming and J lost 5 bases; unmatched junction nucleotides: 12. The CDR3 spans 16 residues. In DNA, the CDR3 is TGCGCCAGCAGCCCGCCGGACAGGGAGGGTTATTATGGCTACACCTTC. Translating gives CASSPPDREGYYGYTF.

The chain recombines TRBV2 with TRBJ2-5; D uncertain. There are 11 residues in the CDR3. Germline V gives CDR1 SNHLY, CDR2 FYNNEI. Trimming cost V 4 bases and J 7 bases, with 7 bases left between them. The CDR3 sequence is CASSARWTQYF. The CDR3 nucleotides read TGTGCCAGCAGTGCGCGTTGGACCCAGTACTTC.

In its sample, this clone was seen a few times. This sequence joins TRBV5-6 and TRBJ2-1; TRBD2 agrees at 7 bases. Germline CDR1 is SGHDT and CDR2 is YYEEEE. The CDR3 length is 13 residues. Trimming at V came to 0 bases and at J to 8 bases, leaving 2 bases not matched to a gene. The CDR3 DNA sequence: TGTGCCAGCAGCTTGGGACTAGCAGATGAGCAGTTCTTC. Residues: CASSLGLADEQFF.

The chain joins TRBV7-6 to TRBJ2-7; TRBD2 matches 10 bases. V lost 2 bases to trimming and J lost 2 bases; unmatched junction nucleotides: 3. The length of the CDR3 is 15 residues. Germline CDR1 and CDR2: SGHVS and FNYEAQ. The DNA of the CDR3 is TGTGCCAGCAGCTTATTGACTAGCGGGCCCTACGAGCAGTACTTC. Translating it yields CASSLLTSGPYEQYF.

This clone has only a few counts. This chain joins TRBV4-1 and TRBJ2-1; D may be TRBD2 (5 bases). Trimming cost V 0 bases and J 7 bases, with 16 bases left between them. This CDR3 region has 16 residues. Germline assignment: CDR1 MGHRA and CDR2 YSYEKL. CDR3 in amino acids: CASSQDHGEGWNEQFF. Written as DNA, the CDR3 is TGCGCCAGCAGCCAAGATCACGGAGAGGGTTGGAATGAGCAGTTCTTC.

The table lists this clone with a few counts. The chain recombines TRBV30 with TRBJ2-3; D gene ambiguous. This CDR3 is built from 13 residues. The germline gives CDR1 GTSNPN, CDR2 SVGIG (reference sequence). V dropped 2 bases and J dropped 2 bases, with 8 bases sitting between them. DNA of the CDR3: TGTGCCTGGAGTCTATCTTTCACAGATACGCAGTATTTT. Translation: CAWSLSFTDTQYF. Based on the CDR3 plus reference TRBV30 and TRBJ2-3, the full variable domain is SQTIHQWPATLVQPVGSPLSLECTVEGTSNPNLYWYRQAAGRGLQLLFYSVGIGQISSEVPQNLSASRPQDRQFILSSKKLLLSDSGFYLCAWSLSFTDTQYFGPGTRLTVL.

The V call is TRBV4-1, the J call TRBJ2-1, with a weak D call TRBD2 (6 bases). V was clipped by 0 bases and J by 10 bases, with 10 bases between them. This CDR3 comprises 13 residues. Germline CDR1 MGHRA, CDR2 YSYEKL. CDR3 sequence reads: CASSQDSGGEQFF. The CDR3 coding sequence is TGCGCCAGCAGCCAAGATTCTGGGGGGGAGCAGTTCTTC.

The chain uses TRBV6-6 and TRBJ2-5, with a possible D match to TRBD2 (6 bases). Germline lookup yields CDR1 MNHNY and CDR2 SVGAGI (reference sequence). Trimming removed 3 bases from V and 5 bases from J, with 7 bases in between. The CDR3 is made up of 12 amino acids. This CDR3 reads CASSYGGETQYF. Here the CDR3 DNA reads TGTGCCAGCAGTTATGGGGGGGAGACCCAGTACTTC.

The sample holds a few counts of this clone. The V call is TRBV9, the J call TRBJ2-2, with 9 bases that match TRBD2. The CDR3 has 16 amino acids. Germline assignment: CDR1 SGDLS and CDR2 YYNGEE. The ends lost 0 bases at V and 2 bases at J; junction bases unmatched: 2. CDR3: CASSVGLAGNTGELFF. The CDR3 bases are TGTGCCAGCAGCGTAGGGCTAGCGGGAAACACCGGGGAGCTGTTTTTT.

This clone came up a few times. This sequence joins TRBV2 and TRBJ2-1, with 11 nucleotides matching TRBD2. J gave up 7 bases and V 4 bases, and 6 bases lay outside the gene matches. CDR1 and CDR2 from the germline V gene are SNHLY and FYNNEI. This CDR3 is built from 15 residues. In nucleotides, the CDR3 is TGTGCCAGCAGTGGAAGTAGCGGGAGGGGTAATGAGCAGTTCTTC. It translates to CASSGSSGRGNEQFF.

This chain joins TRBV10-2 and TRBJ2-7; D unclear. CDR1 is WSHSY, CDR2 SAAADI, per germline. Trimming removed 5 bases at V and 4 bases at J, with 6 bases between. The CDR3 extends over 11 amino acids. The CDR3 bases are TGCGCCAGCAGTACAGCTTACGAGCAGTACTTC. It yields the protein CASSTAYEQYF.